The 31 T cell receptor beta chains below come from one sample, sequenced in a study of PD-1 blockade in classical Hodgkin lymphoma. Specified time point: cycle 4 day 1 (C4D1), after 5 to 7 weeks of nivolumab. Each patient's relapse followed autologous stem cell transplantation, and brentuximab vedotin exposure varied. Generated by immunoSEQ multiplex PCR, the TCRdb table keeps only in-frame clones and is missing some. The table records about 20,000 clones, about 65% of them present only once. Sequencing was performed on peripheral blood mononuclear cells (PBMCs), taken before the fourth cycle of nivolumab. The receptors here all came from a human donor with classical Hodgkin lymphoma.

The V gene is TRBV28, the J gene TRBJ1-4; D is possibly TRBD1 (5 bases). The germline CDR1 and CDR2 sequences are MDHEN and SYDVKM. The CDR3 is made up of 17 amino acids. V gave up 10 bases and J gave up 0 bases, with 21 bases separating them. CDR3 sequence: CAIPGGHRPPTNEKLFF. CDR3 bases: TGTGCCATCCCAGGTGGACATCGCCCCCCAACTAATGAAAAACTGTTTTTT.

Only a few counts were recorded for this clone. CDR3 DNA: TGTGCCAGCAGCGCCGGACAGAGCTATGGCTACACCTTC. Translating gives CASSAGQSYGYTF. This chain joins TRBV2 and TRBJ1-2; TRBD1 is a possible D gene (6 bases). The CDR3 sequence is 13 residues long. Deletions cut 6 bases from V and 4 bases from J, with 12 bases between. CDR1 is SNHLY, CDR2 FYNNEI, per germline.

The chain uses TRBV7-3 and TRBJ2-1; 8 nucleotides agree with TRBD1. CDR3 length: 15 residues. Trimming at V came to 5 bases and at J to 4 bases, leaving 7 bases not matched to a gene. Germline CDR1 reads SGHTA; CDR2 reads FQGTGA. CDR3 sequence (DNA): TGTGCCAGCAGCGCCGACAGGGGCGTTTACAATGAGCAGTTCTTC. Its translation is CASSADRGVYNEQFF.

The CDR3 protein is CASGQTGSYNSPLHF. The CDR3 DNA follows: TGTGCCAGCGGACAGACGGGATCCTATAATTCACCCCTCCACTTT. This rearrangement joins TRBV19 to TRBJ1-6, with a tentative D call TRBD1 (6 bases). Germline-derived CDR1 and CDR2 are LNHDA and SQIVND (reference sequence). V lost 9 bases and J lost 1, with 13 bases in between. The CDR3 runs 15 residues.

The V and J genes are TRBV5-5 and TRBJ1-5; D is perhaps TRBD1 (5 bases). V lost 0 bases, J lost 5 bases, and 18 bases lay in between. Germline values: CDR1 SGHKS, CDR2 YYEKEE (reference sequence). The CDR3 totals 17 residues. This chain's CDR3 is CASSLVFRAQGHQPQHF. In DNA form, the CDR3 reads TGTGCCAGCAGCTTGGTGTTTCGGGCGCAGGGACATCAGCCCCAGCATTTT.

The chain recombines TRBV28 with TRBJ2-7; TRBD1 aligns across 10 bases. This CDR3 is 14 amino acids long. The germline V gene has CDR1 MDHEN and CDR2 SYDVKM. V shed 5 bases, J shed 2 bases, and the junction held 3 bases outside the gene matches. The CDR3 nucleotides read TGTGCCAGCAGTCCTGGACAGGGGGCCTACGAGCAGTACTTC. This gives the protein CASSPGQGAYEQYF. Based on the CDR3 plus reference TRBV28 and TRBJ2-7, the full variable domain is DVKVTQSSRYLVKRTGEKVFLECVQDMDHENMFWYRQDPGLGLRLIYFSYDVKMKEKGDIPEGYSVSREKKERFSLILESASTNQTSMYLCASSPGQGAYEQYFGPGTRLTVT.

The chain links TRBV19 to TRBJ2-3; 9 bases match TRBD2. The CDR3 spans 15 residues. Germline trimming cut 3 bases from V and 2 bases from J; bases unmatched to any gene: 3. Germline CDR1 is LNHDA and CDR2 is SQIVND (reference sequence). The CDR3 protein is CASSMGGRATDTQYF. The CDR3 DNA follows: TGTGCCAGTAGTATGGGCGGGAGGGCCACAGATACGCAGTATTTT. Looking up the rest from reference TRBV19 and TRBJ2-3 gives the full variable domain: DGGITQSPKYLFRKEGQNVTLSCEQNLNHDAMYWYRQDPGQGLRLIYYSQIVNDFQKGDIAEGYSVSREKKESFPLTVTSAQKNPTAFYLCASSMGGRATDTQYFGPGTRLTVL.

This chain uses TRBV9 with TRBJ1-4; TRBD1 is a possible D gene (5 bases). Trimming removed 3 bases at V and 7 bases at J, with 16 bases between. CDR3 length: 15 amino acids. Germline-derived CDR1 and CDR2 are SGDLS and YYNGEE. The CDR3 DNA reads as TGTGCCAGCAGCGCCCGCGGGGCGTTTACTGAAAAACTGTTTTTT. This translates into CASSARGAFTEKLFF.

The V call is TRBV7-6, the J call TRBJ1-4; no clear D. CDR3 length: 15 residues. The V and J ends lost 3 bases and 0 bases respectively, with 8 bases between them. The germline V gene encodes CDR1 SGHVS and CDR2 FNYEAQ. DNA for the CDR3: TGTGCCAGCAGCTTTGGAGTTGCAACTAATGAAAAACTGTTTTTT. Amino acid sequence: CASSFGVATNEKLFF.

V usage is TRBV29-1 and J usage is TRBJ2-7; 7 bases map to TRBD1. The CDR3 runs 13 residues. CDR1 is SQVTM, CDR2 ANQGSEA, per germline. Trimming removed 4 bases from V and 2 bases from J; junction bases left unmatched: 5. CDR3 amino acids: CSVVRDSPYEQYF. In DNA, the CDR3 is TGCAGCGTTGTTCGGGACAGCCCCTACGAGCAGTACTTC.

This rearrangement joins TRBV2 to TRBJ2-7; D call uncertain. The CDR3 is 15 amino acids. V lost 7 bases to trimming and J lost 2 bases, with 18 bases between them. Germline CDR1 is SNHLY and CDR2 is FYNNEI. The CDR3 nucleotides read TGTGCCAGCACCCCCTCAGGCGGAATAACCTACGAGCAGTACTTC. Protein sequence: CASTPSGGITYEQYF.

The genes are TRBV6-6 and TRBJ2-1; 11 bases fit TRBD2. Germline-derived CDR1 and CDR2 are MNHNY and SVGAGI (reference sequence). The CDR3 has 16 amino acids. J lost 3 bases, V lost 4 bases, and 5 bases had no gene match. CDR3 protein: CASSSLAGGGYNEQFF. The CDR3 nucleotides read TGTGCCAGCAGTTCCCTAGCGGGAGGCGGCTACAATGAGCAGTTCTTC.

V is TRBV10-3 and J is TRBJ1-1; D unresolved. V gave up 2 bases and J gave up 1 base, with 5 bases separating them. This CDR3 region has 13 residues. The germline gives CDR1 ENHRY, CDR2 SYGVKD. The CDR3 here is CAISEIGNTEAFF. The CDR3 DNA reads TGTGCCATCAGTGAGATAGGGAACACTGAAGCTTTCTTT.

The chain uses TRBV27 and TRBJ2-5; TRBD1 matches 9 bases. The CDR3 has 14 amino acids. From germline, CDR1 is MNHEY and CDR2 SMNVEV (reference sequence). V trimming: 6 bases; J trimming: 3 bases; junction bases outside the gene matches: 5. CDR3 protein: CASSPDRGKETQYF. CDR3 DNA sequence: TGTGCCAGCAGCCCGGACAGGGGAAAAGAGACCCAGTACTTC.

This clone came up a few times. Other nucleotide sequences in the sample specify the same CDR3. The rearrangement joins TRBV28 to TRBJ2-7; TRBD2 agrees at 8 bases. This CDR3 spans 14 amino acids. The V gene's germline CDR1 is MDHEN and CDR2 SYDVKM. J gave up 4 bases and V 2 bases, and 4 bases lay outside the gene matches. CDR3 residues: CASSLRAGAYEQYF. CDR3 nucleotides: TGTGCCAGCAGTTTAAGAGCGGGAGCATACGAGCAGTACTTC.

This rearrangement joins TRBV19 to TRBJ2-5, with a possible D match to TRBD2 (6 bases). In germline, CDR1 is LNHDA, CDR2 SQIVND (reference sequence). V dropped 1 base and J dropped 5 bases, with 17 bases sitting between them. This CDR3 comprises 16 residues. In DNA form, the CDR3 reads TGTGCCAGTAGTATAGGGGGATTGGTAGCGGTGGAGACCCAGTACTTC. Residues: CASSIGGLVAVETQYF.

The chain has TRBV5-6 and TRBJ2-1; 8 bases line up with TRBD2. After removal of 4 bases from V and 5 bases from J, the junction contained 11 bases not matched to a gene. The CDR3 extends over 16 amino acids. The germline V gene has CDR1 SGHDT and CDR2 YYEEEE. The CDR3 region has the DNA TGTGCCAGCAGCACCGAGGCTCTAGCGGGCCACAATGAGCAGTTCTTC. Its translation: CASSTEALAGHNEQFF.

V and J are TRBV29-1 and TRBJ2-5; D gene unclear. Germline-derived CDR1 and CDR2 are SQVTM and ANQGSEA. This CDR3 has 13 amino acids. Trimming removed 5 bases from V and 1 base from J, with 11 bases in between. CDR3 DNA: TGCAGCGTTAGTGCCGGCACCCAAGAGACCCAGTACTTC. This encodes CSVSAGTQETQYF. Filled out from reference TRBV29-1 and TRBJ2-5, the complete variable domain reads SAVISQKPSRDICQRGTSLTIQCQVDSQVTMMFWYRQQPGQSLTLIATANQGSEATYESGFVIDKFPISRPNLTFSTLTVSNMSPEDSSIYLCSVSAGTQETQYFGPGTRLLVL.

This clone showed up just a few times. The V and J genes are TRBV15 and TRBJ1-1; the D is unclear. Germline V lookup: CDR1 LNHNV, CDR2 YYDKDF (reference sequence). V lost 6 bases to trimming and J lost 1 base, with 9 bases between them. The CDR3 length is 13 residues. The CDR3 sequence: CATSTFGNTEAFF. CDR3 nucleotide sequence: TGTGCCACCAGTACCTTCGGGAACACTGAAGCTTTCTTT.

This clone was recorded a few times. This rearrangement joins TRBV29-1 to TRBJ2-1; D not certain. Germline CDR1 reads SQVTM; CDR2 reads ANQGSEA. CDR3 size: 11 residues. Trimming stripped 3 bases from V and 7 bases from J, with 7 bases between. The CDR3 sequence is CSVDKGNEQFF. CDR3 bases: TGCAGCGTTGATAAGGGAAATGAGCAGTTCTTC.

The rearrangement links TRBV11-2 to TRBJ2-7; 8 nucleotides align to TRBD2. The V segment lost 0 bases and the J segment 2 bases; nucleotides outside the gene matches: 3. The germline V gene has CDR1 SGHAT and CDR2 FQNNGV. The CDR3 is 15 amino acids. CDR3 loop: CASSLDSGNTYEQYF. CDR3 bases: TGTGCCAGCAGCTTAGATAGCGGGAACACCTACGAGCAGTACTTC.

The chain carries TRBV2 and TRBJ2-7, with D possibly being TRBD1 (5 bases). Trimming pared 4 bases from V and 5 bases from J, leaving 21 bases between. Germline V gives CDR1 SNHLY, CDR2 FYNNEI. The CDR3 is made up of 16 amino acids. As DNA, the CDR3 is TGTGCCAGCAGTGGGGGCGAGACTGGGGAAGTCGACGAGCAGTACTTC. Translating gives CASSGGETGEVDEQYF.

This clone was observed a single time. The chain is built from TRBV9 and TRBJ2-3; possibly TRBD1 or TRBD2 for D (7 bases each). V lost 3 bases to trimming and J lost 5 bases, with 16 bases between them. Germline V gene lookup returns CDR1 SGDLS and CDR2 YYNGEE. The CDR3 runs 15 residues. The CDR3 DNA follows: TGTGCCAGCAGCGCCGGGGGGTCAGGGGGAGATACGCAGTATTTT. Translating it yields CASSAGGSGGDTQYF.

The gene calls are TRBV6-4 and TRBJ1-5; maybe TRBD1 (6 bases). Germline CDR1 MRHNA, CDR2 SNTAGT. The CDR3 is 15 amino acids. With 6 bases removed from V and 4 bases from J, the gap between germline ends came to 16 bases. CDR3 residues: CASSPPGDTNQPQHF. The CDR3 DNA sequence: TGTGCCAGCAGCCCCCCCGGGGACACGAATCAGCCCCAGCATTTT.

This rearrangement joins TRBV28 to TRBJ2-5, with a weak D call TRBD2 (6 bases). This CDR3 has 13 amino acids. Deletions cut 11 bases from V and 2 bases from J, with 15 bases between. CDR1 and CDR2 from the germline V gene are MDHEN and SYDVKM. The CDR3 spells CAATRGTQETQYF. CDR3 DNA sequence: TGTGCCGCTACTCGGGGGACTCAAGAGACCCAGTACTTC.

V gene TRBV15 combines with J gene TRBJ1-1; 8 bases align to TRBD1. V dropped 5 bases and J dropped 4; count of bases not matched to a gene: 6. Germline assignment: CDR1 LNHNV and CDR2 YYDKDF (reference sequence). The CDR3 runs to 14 residues. The CDR3 sequence is CATSRRQGPTEAFF. As DNA, the CDR3 is TGTGCCACCAGCCGTAGACAGGGGCCCACTGAAGCTTTCTTT.

This chain links TRBV29-1 with TRBJ1-2; D is undetermined. V was shortened by 7 bases and J by 8 bases, with 14 bases between the two germline ends. Germline V gives CDR1 SQVTM, CDR2 ANQGSEA. The CDR3 loop spans 11 amino acids. The CDR3 coding sequence is TGCAGCGCCCTAGGGCCGAGGGGCTACACCTTC. Protein: CSALGPRGYTF. The full variable domain, in which reference TRBV29-1 and TRBJ1-2 provide the parts outside the CDR3, is SAVISQKPSRDICQRGTSLTIQCQVDSQVTMMFWYRQQPGQSLTLIATANQGSEATYESGFVIDKFPISRPNLTFSTLTVSNMSPEDSSIYLCSALGPRGYTFGSGTRLTVV.

The chain joins TRBV14 to TRBJ1-2; D possibly corresponds to TRBD1 (5 bases). The germline V gene encodes CDR1 SGHDN and CDR2 FVKESK. The CDR3 spans 16 residues. V was pared by 0 bases and J by 3 bases, with 14 bases between. This chain's CDR3 is CASSQDRRGAYYGYTF. The CDR3 DNA reads as TGTGCCAGCAGCCAAGATCGGAGGGGCGCTTACTATGGCTACACCTTC.

The chain links TRBV6-6 to TRBJ1-1, with D possibly TRBD1 on 6 matching bases. The CDR3 consists of 13 residues. CDR1 is MNHNY, CDR2 SVGAGI, per germline (reference sequence). Trimming left V 4 bases short and J 10 bases short, with 16 bases between. In DNA, the CDR3 is TGTGCCAGCAGTTTCTCAGGGGAAGTGGGAGCTTTCTTT. Translation: CASSFSGEVGAFF.

The J gene is TRBJ1-6, the V gene TRBV28; possibly TRBD1 for D (6 bases). Germline CDR1 is MDHEN and CDR2 is SYDVKM. The CDR3 covers 16 residues. Trimming left V 4 bases short and J 2 bases short, with 12 bases between. CDR3 sequence (DNA): TGTGCCAGCAGTTCCACAGGGTACCCCTATAATTCACCCCTCCACTTT. This translates into CASSSTGYPYNSPLHF.

By sample share, this clone is large. The chain recombines TRBV4-1 with TRBJ1-2, with 8 positions matching TRBD1. The CDR3 runs 17 residues. Germline V gives CDR1 MGHRA, CDR2 YSYEKL. J lost 7 bases, V lost 1 base, and 14 bases had no gene match. The CDR3 spells CASSQGADRAGISGYTF. The CDR3, as DNA: TGCGCCAGCAGCCAAGGGGCGGACAGGGCCGGAATTAGTGGCTACACCTTC.